The entry below describes one T cell receptor (beta chain). This entry comes from a study of regulatory T cells in long-lasting Graves disease. Arm-PCR with iRepertoire HTBI primers amplified the CDR3 regions for these TCR beta libraries. TCRdb re-called the multiplex PCR reads with MiXCR, one entry per CDR3 protein. The sample consists of about 330,000 distinct CDR3 sequences, 15% to 20% of them appearing once. Time point reported: newly diagnosed GD, antithyroid drugs for less than 3 months. Generation of the TCR library employed RNA extracted from PBMCs. These data were also filed under a second study, of T cells in Graves' hyperthyroidism and ophthalmopathy.

The sequencing here drew on peripheral blood mononuclear cells (PBMCs), taken at new diagnosis, from a patient treated with antithyroid drugs. The source of this sequence is a woman between 18 and 29 years old with Graves disease.

CDR3 protein: CASSYSWASGNTGELFF. In DNA, the CDR3 is TGTGCCAGCAGTTACTCGTGGGCTAGCGGAAACACCGGGGAGCTGTTTTTT. The chain links TRBV6-5 to TRBJ2-2, with TRBD2 matching 7 bases. The V segment lost 0 bases and the J segment 2 bases; nucleotides outside the gene matches: 6. The CDR3 contains 17 residues. Germline CDR1 reads MNHEY; CDR2 reads SVGAGI.